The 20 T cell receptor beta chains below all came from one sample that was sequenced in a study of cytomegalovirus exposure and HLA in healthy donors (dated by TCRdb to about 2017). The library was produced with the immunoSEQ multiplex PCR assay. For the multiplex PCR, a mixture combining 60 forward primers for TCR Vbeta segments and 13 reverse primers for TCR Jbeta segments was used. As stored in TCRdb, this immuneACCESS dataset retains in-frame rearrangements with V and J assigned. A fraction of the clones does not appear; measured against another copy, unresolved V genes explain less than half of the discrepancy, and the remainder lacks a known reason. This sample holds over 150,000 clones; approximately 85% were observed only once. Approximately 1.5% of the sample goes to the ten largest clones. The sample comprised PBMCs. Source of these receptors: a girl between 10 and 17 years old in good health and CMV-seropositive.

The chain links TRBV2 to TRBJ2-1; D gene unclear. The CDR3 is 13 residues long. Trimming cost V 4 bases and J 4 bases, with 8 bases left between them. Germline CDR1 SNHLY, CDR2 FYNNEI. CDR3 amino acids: CASSVSVYNEQFF. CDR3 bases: TGTGCCAGCAGTGTATCGGTTTACAATGAGCAGTTCTTC.

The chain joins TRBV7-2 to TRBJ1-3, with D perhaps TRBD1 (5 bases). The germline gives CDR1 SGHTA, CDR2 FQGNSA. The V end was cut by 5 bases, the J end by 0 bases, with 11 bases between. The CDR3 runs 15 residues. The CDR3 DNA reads TGTGCCAGCAGCGCCCGGGGGGGCTCTGGAAACACCATATATTTT. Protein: CASSARGGSGNTIYF.

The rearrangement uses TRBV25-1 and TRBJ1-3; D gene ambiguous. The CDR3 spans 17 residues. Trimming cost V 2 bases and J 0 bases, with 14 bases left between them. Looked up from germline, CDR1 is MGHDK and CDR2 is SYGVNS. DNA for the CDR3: TGTGCCAGCAGTGAAAAGGTGGGTCCTAGCTCTGGAAACACCATATATTTT. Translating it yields CASSEKVGPSSGNTIYF.

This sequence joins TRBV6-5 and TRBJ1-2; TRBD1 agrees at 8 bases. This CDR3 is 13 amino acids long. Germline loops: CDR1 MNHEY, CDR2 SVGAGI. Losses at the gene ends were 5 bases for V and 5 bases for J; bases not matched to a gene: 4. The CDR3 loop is CASSEDREYGYTF. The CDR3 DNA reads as TGTGCCAGCAGTGAGGACAGGGAGTATGGCTACACCTTC.

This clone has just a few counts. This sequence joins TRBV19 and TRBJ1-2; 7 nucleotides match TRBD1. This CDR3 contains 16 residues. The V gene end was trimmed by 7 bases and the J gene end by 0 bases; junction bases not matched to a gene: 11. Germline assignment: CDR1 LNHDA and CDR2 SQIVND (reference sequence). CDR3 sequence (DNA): TGTGCCAGTACCACGGGCGGGGGGACAGCTAACTATGGCTACACCTTC. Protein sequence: CASTTGGGTANYGYTF.

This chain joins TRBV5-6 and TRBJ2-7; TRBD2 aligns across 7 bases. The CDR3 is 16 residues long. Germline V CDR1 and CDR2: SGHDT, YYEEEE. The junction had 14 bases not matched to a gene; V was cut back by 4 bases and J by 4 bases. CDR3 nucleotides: TGTGCCAGCAGCCTGGGGGACTACTCTGGGCTATACGAGCAGTACTTC. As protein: CASSLGDYSGLYEQYF.

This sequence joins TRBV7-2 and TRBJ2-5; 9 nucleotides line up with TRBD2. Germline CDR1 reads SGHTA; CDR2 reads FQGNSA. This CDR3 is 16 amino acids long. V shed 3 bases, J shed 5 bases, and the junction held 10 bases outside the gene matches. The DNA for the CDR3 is TGTGCCAGCAGCTTCGCGGGGGGGGCCTTTCTTGAGACCCAGTACTTC. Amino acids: CASSFAGGAFLETQYF.

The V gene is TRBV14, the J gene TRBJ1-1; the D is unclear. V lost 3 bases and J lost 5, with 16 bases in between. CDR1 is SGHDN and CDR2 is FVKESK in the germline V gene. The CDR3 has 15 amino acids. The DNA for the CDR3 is TGTGCCAGCAGCCATCTTTTTTCTTCGGGAACTGAAGCTTTCTTT. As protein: CASSHLFSSGTEAFF.

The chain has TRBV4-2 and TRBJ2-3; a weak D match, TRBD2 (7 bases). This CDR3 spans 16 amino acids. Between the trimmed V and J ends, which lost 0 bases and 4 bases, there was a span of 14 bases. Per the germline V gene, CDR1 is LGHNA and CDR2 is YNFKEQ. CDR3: CASSQDVGGGADTQYF. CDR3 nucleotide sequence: TGTGCCAGCAGCCAAGATGTGGGGGGGGGCGCAGATACGCAGTATTTT.

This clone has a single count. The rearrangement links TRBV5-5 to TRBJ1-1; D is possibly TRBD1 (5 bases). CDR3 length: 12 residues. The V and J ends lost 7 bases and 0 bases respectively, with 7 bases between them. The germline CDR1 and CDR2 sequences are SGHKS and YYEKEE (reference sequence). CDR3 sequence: CASGGVNTEAFF. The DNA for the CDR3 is TGTGCCAGCGGAGGGGTGAACACTGAAGCTTTCTTT.

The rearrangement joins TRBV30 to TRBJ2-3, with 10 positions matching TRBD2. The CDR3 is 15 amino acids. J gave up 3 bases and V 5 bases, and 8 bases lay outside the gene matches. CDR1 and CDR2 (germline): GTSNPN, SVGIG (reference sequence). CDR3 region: CAWALQRGGTDTQYF. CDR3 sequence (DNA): TGTGCCTGGGCGCTTCAGCGGGGGGGTACAGATACGCAGTATTTT.

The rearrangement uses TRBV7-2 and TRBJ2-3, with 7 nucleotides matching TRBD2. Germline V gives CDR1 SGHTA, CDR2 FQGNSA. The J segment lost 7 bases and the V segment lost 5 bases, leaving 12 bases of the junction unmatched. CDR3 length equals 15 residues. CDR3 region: CASSLGTKTTHTQYF. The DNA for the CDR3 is TGTGCCAGCAGCCTAGGGACTAAAACCACGCATACGCAGTATTTT.

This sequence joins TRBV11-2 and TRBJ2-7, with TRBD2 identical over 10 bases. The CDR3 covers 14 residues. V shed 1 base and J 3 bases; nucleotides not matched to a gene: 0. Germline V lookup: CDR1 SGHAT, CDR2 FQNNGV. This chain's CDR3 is CASSLGTSGYEQYF. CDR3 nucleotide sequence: TGTGCCAGCAGCTTAGGGACTAGCGGCTACGAGCAGTACTTC.

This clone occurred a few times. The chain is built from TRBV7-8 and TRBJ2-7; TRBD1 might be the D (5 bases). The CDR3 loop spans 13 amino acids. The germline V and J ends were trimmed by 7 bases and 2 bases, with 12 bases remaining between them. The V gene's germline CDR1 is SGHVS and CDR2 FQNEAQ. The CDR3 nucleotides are TGTGCCAGCAAGATGGCAGGGACCTACGAGCAGTACTTC. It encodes CASKMAGTYEQYF. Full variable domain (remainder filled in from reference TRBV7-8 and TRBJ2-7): GAGVSQSPRYKVAKRGQDVALRCDPISGHVSLFWYQQALGQGPEFLTYFQNEAQLDKSGLPSDRFFAERPEGSVSTLKIQRTQQEDSAVYLCASKMAGTYEQYFGPGTRLTVT.

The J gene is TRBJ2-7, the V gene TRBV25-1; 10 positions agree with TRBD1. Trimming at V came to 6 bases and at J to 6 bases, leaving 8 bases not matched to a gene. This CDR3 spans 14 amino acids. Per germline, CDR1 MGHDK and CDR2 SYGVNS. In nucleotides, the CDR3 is TGTGCCAGCAGGGACCCCTGGACAGGGGGCGAGCAGTACTTC. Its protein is CASRDPWTGGEQYF.

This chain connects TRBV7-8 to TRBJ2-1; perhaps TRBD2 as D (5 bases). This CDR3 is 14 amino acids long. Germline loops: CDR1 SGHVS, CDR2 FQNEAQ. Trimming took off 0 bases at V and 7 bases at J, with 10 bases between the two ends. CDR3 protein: CASSLAYRRNEQFF. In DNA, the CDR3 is TGTGCCAGCAGCTTAGCCTATAGGAGGAATGAGCAGTTCTTC. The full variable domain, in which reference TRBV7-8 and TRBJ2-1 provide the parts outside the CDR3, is GAGVSQSPRYKVAKRGQDVALRCDPISGHVSLFWYQQALGQGPEFLTYFQNEAQLDKSGLPSDRFFAERPEGSVSTLKIQRTQQEDSAVYLCASSLAYRRNEQFFGPGTRLTVL.

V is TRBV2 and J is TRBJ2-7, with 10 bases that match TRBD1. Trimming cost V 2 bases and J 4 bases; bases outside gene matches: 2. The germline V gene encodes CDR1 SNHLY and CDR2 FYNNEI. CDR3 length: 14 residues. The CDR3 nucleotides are TGTGCCAGCAGTGAAAGGGGACAGGGGTACGAGCAGTACTTC. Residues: CASSERGQGYEQYF. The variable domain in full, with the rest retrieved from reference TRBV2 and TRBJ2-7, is EPEVTQTPSHQVTQMGQEVILRCVPISNHLYFYWYRQILGQKVEFLVSFYNNEISEKSEIFDDQFSVERPDGSNFTLKIRSTKLEDSAMYFCASSERGQGYEQYFGPGTRLTVT.

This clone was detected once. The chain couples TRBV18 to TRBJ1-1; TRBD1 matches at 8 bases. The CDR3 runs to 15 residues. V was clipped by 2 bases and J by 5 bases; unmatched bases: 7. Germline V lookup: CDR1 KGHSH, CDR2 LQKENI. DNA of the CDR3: TGTGCCAGCTCACCAAGGACAGGGCCTCCAACTGAAGCTTTCTTT. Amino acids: CASSPRTGPPTEAFF.

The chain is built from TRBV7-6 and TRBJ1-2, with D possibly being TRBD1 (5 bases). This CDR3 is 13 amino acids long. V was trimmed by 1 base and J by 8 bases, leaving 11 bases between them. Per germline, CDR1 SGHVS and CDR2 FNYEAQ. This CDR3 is CASSLVMGQGYTF. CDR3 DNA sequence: TGTGCCAGCAGCTTAGTAATGGGGCAAGGCTACACCTTC.

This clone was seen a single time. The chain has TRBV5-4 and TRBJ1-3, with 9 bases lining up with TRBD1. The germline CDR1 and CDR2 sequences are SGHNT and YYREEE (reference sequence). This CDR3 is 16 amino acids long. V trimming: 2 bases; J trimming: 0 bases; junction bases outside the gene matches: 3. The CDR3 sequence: CASSLQGAFSGNTIYF. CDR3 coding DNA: TGTGCCAGCAGCTTACAGGGGGCCTTCTCTGGAAACACCATATATTTT.